A selection of T cell receptor beta chains follows, all from one sample in a study of blood T cell repertoires in COVID-19. The assay was immunoSEQ multiplex PCR, and TCRdb's table has in-frame clones only and misses some. The sample lists 160,000 or so clones, approximately 82% seen once, with 12% to 15% in the top ten. Material: PBMCs or T cells enriched from blood (not recorded which). These receptors all stem from a man in his forties or fifties who had recovered from COVID-19. Each CDR3 is given with its conserved first and last residue. The order of the fields is V gene, CDR3 length, D gene, J gene, clone size, CDR3 protein, CDR3 DNA. D genes are given only for firm matches. Clone size is not always given. Where it is, it says once, few, many or a class for expanded clones.

TRBV27	14	TRBD1	TRBJ1-2	.	CASSHRQGVDGYTF	TGTGCCAGCAGTCACCGACAGGGTGTTGATGGCTACACCTTC
TRBV5-1	15	.	TRBJ1-1	.	CASSLAQAENTEAFF	TGCGCCAGCAGCTTGGCCCAGGCTGAGAACACTGAAGCTTTCTTT
TRBV18	15	TRBD1	TRBJ1-3	.	CASSPGTGSGNTIYF	TGTGCCAGCTCACCTGGGACAGGGTCAGGAAACACCATATATTTT
TRBV11-2	18	.	TRBJ2-1	once	CASSLRIRGKSVGNEQFF	TGTGCCAGCAGCTTAAGGATACGGGGGAAAAGTGTCGGGAATGAGCAGTTCTTC
TRBV6-6	16	TRBD1	TRBJ1-5	.	CASSSTTGAGNQPQHF	TGTGCCAGCAGTTCCACGACAGGGGCGGGCAATCAGCCCCAGCATTTT
TRBV12-3/TRBV12-4	12	.	TRBJ1-2	.	CASSGGSYGYTF	TGTGCCAGCAGTGGGGGCTCTTATGGCTACACCTTC
TRBV4-1	13	.	TRBJ2-1	.	CASSQDRDNEQFF	TGCGCCAGCAGCCAAGATCGAGACAATGAGCAGTTCTTC
TRBV3-1/TRBV3-2	18	TRBD1	TRBJ1-6	.	CASSQDSPYRGMNSPLHF	TGTGCCAGCAGCCAAGATTCCCCTTACAGGGGTATGAATTCACCCCTCCACTTT
TRBV18	15	.	TRBJ1-5	.	CASSPGRGGNQPQHF	TGTGCCAGCTCACCAGGGCGGGGGGGCAATCAGCCCCAGCATTTT
TRBV6-6	14	.	TRBJ2-7	.	CASRTGRNSYEQYF	TGTGCCAGCAGGACAGGAAGAAATTCCTACGAGCAGTACTTC
TRBV11-2	14	.	TRBJ1-1	.	CASSFGRENTEAFF	TGTGCCAGCAGCTTTGGACGGGAGAACACTGAAGCTTTCTTT
TRBV5-1	15	TRBD1	TRBJ2-7	once	CASSLGDRGFYEQYF	TGCGCCAGCAGCTTGGGGGACAGGGGGTTTTACGAGCAGTACTTC
TRBV6-5	15	TRBD1	TRBJ1-2	.	CASSYYFGDSVGYTF	TGTGCCAGCAGTTACTACTTCGGGGACAGCGTCGGCTACACCTTC
TRBV5-4	14	TRBD1	TRBJ2-2	.	CASSPTGSTGELFF	TGTGCCAGCAGCCCGACAGGGTCCACCGGGGAGCTGTTTTTT
TRBV6-5	15	.	TRBJ1-6	once	CASRGDINYNSPLHF	TGTGCCAGCAGGGGAGACATAAACTATAATTCACCCCTCCACTTT
TRBV24-1	14	.	TRBJ2-7	once	CATSDSQVTYEQYF	TGTGCCACCAGTGACTCACAGGTAACCTACGAGCAGTACTTC
TRBV10-2	14	TRBD1	TRBJ1-2	.	CASRPQGTGYGYTF	TGCGCCAGCAGGCCACAGGGGACAGGCTATGGCTACACCTTC
TRBV29-1	13	.	TRBJ2-5	.	CSVEILQKETQYF	TGCAGCGTTGAAATTCTGCAGAAAGAGACCCAGTACTTC
TRBV5-1	15	TRBD1	TRBJ2-4	.	CASRDRELAKNIQYF	TGCGCCAGCAGAGACAGGGAACTAGCCAAAAACATTCAGTACTTC
TRBV2	13	.	TRBJ1-2	.	CASSEEGVDGYTF	TGTGCCAGCAGTGAGGAGGGAGTCGATGGCTACACCTTC
TRBV5-4	13	.	TRBJ2-4	.	CASRRDRGNIQYF	TGTGCCAGCAGGCGGGACAGAGGAAACATTCAGTACTTC
TRBV29-1	15	TRBD2	TRBJ2-3	few	CSVDQAGGSTDTQYF	TGCAGCGTCGACCAAGCGGGAGGAAGCACAGATACGCAGTATTTT
TRBV6-5	15	TRBD1	TRBJ1-1	.	CASKAQGQMVTEAFF	TGTGCCAGCAAGGCACAGGGGCAGATGGTGACTGAAGCTTTCTTT
TRBV12-3/TRBV12-4	13	.	TRBJ1-3	.	CASSVGLIGTIYF	TGTGCCAGCAGTGTCGGACTGATTGGCACCATATATTTT
TRBV18	13	.	TRBJ2-1	.	CASSPTGYNEQFF	TGTGCCAGCTCACCGACGGGGTACAATGAGCAGTTCTTC
TRBV4-2	15	.	TRBJ1-4	.	CASSQDRQVNEKLFF	TGTGCCAGCAGCCAAGATAGACAGGTTAATGAAAAACTGTTTTTT
TRBV5-1	13	.	TRBJ1-1	.	CASGETGSTEAFF	TGCGCCAGCGGCGAAACAGGATCCACTGAAGCTTTCTTT
TRBV11-3	14	TRBD2	TRBJ2-3	.	CASSRLAGTDTQYF	TGTGCCAGCAGCAGACTAGCGGGCACAGATACGCAGTATTTT
TRBV28	12	.	TRBJ2-7	.	CASKQLGYEQYF	TGTGCCAGCAAGCAGCTAGGCTACGAGCAGTACTTC
TRBV19	14	.	TRBJ2-7	.	CASSRRGGEYEQYF	TGTGCCAGTAGTAGACGAGGGGGAGAGTACGAGCAGTACTTC
TRBV3-1/TRBV3-2	16	.	TRBJ2-3	.	CASSHHGGPSTDTQYF	TGTGCCAGCAGCCATCACGGGGGACCTAGCACAGATACGCAGTATTTT
TRBV3-1/TRBV3-2	13	.	TRBJ2-7	few	CASSLNQGGEQYF	TGTGCCAGCAGCCTCAACCAGGGCGGTGAGCAGTACTTC
TRBV6-5	15	.	TRBJ1-2	.	CASSYREGRIYGYTF	TGTGCCAGCAGTTACCGGGAGGGGCGGATTTATGGCTACACCTTC
TRBV30	14	.	TRBJ1-1	.	CAWTRWVMNTEAFF	TGTGCCTGGACTAGGTGGGTGATGAACACTGAAGCTTTCTTT
TRBV5-5	14	TRBD1	TRBJ2-7	.	CASSIRQGSYEQYF	TGTGCCAGCAGCATACGACAGGGAAGTTACGAGCAGTACTTC
TRBV5-1	15	TRBD2	TRBJ2-1	.	CASSLDGLAGGEQFF	TGCGCCAGCAGCTTGGACGGACTAGCGGGGGGTGAGCAGTTCTTC
TRBV5-5	14	.	TRBJ1-5	.	CASSSGQLNQPQHF	TGTGCCAGCAGCTCTGGACAGCTCAATCAGCCCCAGCATTTT
TRBV28	15	TRBD1	TRBJ1-1	.	CASSLPQGAGTEAFF	TGTGCCAGCAGTTTACCGCAGGGGGCGGGCACTGAAGCTTTCTTT
TRBV5-1	15	.	TRBJ1-1	.	CASRSRPSGNTEAFF	TGCGCCAGCAGATCTCGACCGTCGGGGAACACTGAAGCTTTCTTT
TRBV7-3	18	.	TRBJ1-2	.	CASSLKAPTAIYNYGYTF	TGTGCCAGCAGCTTAAAGGCCCCGACAGCCATCTATAACTATGGCTACACCTTC
TRBV7-9	13	.	TRBJ1-5	.	CASSSSGNQPQHF	TGTGCCAGCAGCTCGTCAGGGAATCAGCCCCAGCATTTT
TRBV7-9	14	.	TRBJ1-1	.	CASSYENRVAEAFF	TGTGCCAGCAGCTACGAAAACAGGGTCGCTGAAGCTTTCTTT
TRBV23-1	15	TRBD1	TRBJ2-7	.	CASSQGTGETYEQYF	TGCGCCAGCAGTCAAGGGACAGGGGAGACCTACGAGCAGTACTTC
TRBV5-1	15	.	TRBJ1-6	.	CASSLQGSYNSPLHF	TGCGCCAGCAGCTTGCAGGGCTCCTATAATTCACCCCTCCACTTT
TRBV4-1	18	.	TRBJ1-6	.	CASSPGNLLGVANSPLHF	TGCGCCAGCAGCCCCGGAAATCTTTTAGGAGTCGCTAATTCACCCCTCCACTTT
TRBV6-6	16	.	TRBJ1-2	.	CASTRGSGVGPGGYTF	TGTGCCAGCACCCGAGGATCGGGAGTTGGCCCCGGGGGCTACACCTTC
TRBV6-1	14	.	TRBJ1-5	.	CASSDSHSNQPQHF	TGTGCCAGCAGTGATTCACATAGCAATCAGCCCCAGCATTTT
TRBV7-8	14	TRBD1	TRBJ1-2	.	CASSFRGQGVGYTF	TGTGCCAGCAGCTTCCGAGGACAGGGGGTTGGCTACACCTTC
TRBV30	17	TRBD2	TRBJ2-1	.	CAWSVYFGAGAYNEQFF	TGTGCCTGGAGTGTATACTTTGGGGCGGGAGCCTACAATGAGCAGTTCTTC
TRBV6-5	15	.	TRBJ2-2	.	CASSLTRENTGELFF	TGTGCCAGCAGTTTAACCAGGGAGAACACCGGGGAGCTGTTTTTT
TRBV6-5	14	TRBD1	TRBJ1-4	.	CASKRDRTNEKLFF	TGTGCCAGCAAAAGGGACAGGACTAATGAAAAACTGTTTTTT
TRBV24-1	18	.	TRBJ2-3	.	CATSDPRKSGSSTDTQYF	TGTGCCACCAGTGATCCGAGAAAGAGCGGTTCAAGCACAGATACGCAGTATTTT